The 32 T cell receptor beta chains reported below all come from one sample, sequenced in a study of blood T cell repertoires in COVID-19. Some clones are missing from TCRdb's copy, which holds only in-frame ones; the method was immunoSEQ multiplex PCR. The sample holds some 170,000 clones, approximately 80% seen once. The sequenced material came from PBMCs or T cells enriched from blood (not recorded which). The source is a man in his forties who had recovered from COVID-19.

This sequence joins TRBV28 and TRBJ1-2, with D maybe TRBD1 (6 bases). CDR1 is MDHEN and CDR2 is SYDVKM in the germline V gene. The CDR3 contains 12 residues. Here the CDR3 DNA reads TGTGCGGTGGGGGGGGCGGAGAGTGGCTACACCTTC. Residues: CAVGGAESGYTF.

The CDR3: CATSDPGPTGSLRWGYTF. The DNA for the CDR3 is TGTGCCACCAGTGATCCGGGCCCGACAGGCTCCCTACGGTGGGGCTACACCTTC. This rearrangement joins TRBV24-1 to TRBJ1-2; TRBD1 might be the D (6 bases). Trimming took 3 bases from V and 8 from J, leaving 27 bases between them. Germline loops: CDR1 KGHDR, CDR2 SFDVKD. There are 18 residues in the CDR3.

This clone appeared a single time. V and J are TRBV19 and TRBJ1-5; 8 bases are a match to TRBD1. The germline V gene encodes CDR1 LNHDA and CDR2 SQIVND (reference sequence). Losses at the gene ends were 7 bases for V and 0 bases for J; bases not matched to a gene: 11. The CDR3 spans 17 residues. DNA for the CDR3: TGTGCCAGTATGAGGACAGGGCAAGGGAATAGCAATCAGCCCCAGCATTTT. Translated, it gives CASMRTGQGNSNQPQHF.

This clone was observed a few times. The CDR3 DNA reads TGTGCCAGCTCACCGACAGGGATGAGCTATGGCTACACCTTC. It encodes CASSPTGMSYGYTF. V and J are TRBV18 and TRBJ1-2; 7 bases agree with TRBD1. The CDR3 contains 14 residues. V lost 3 bases and J lost 4; bases outside the gene matches: 5. Germline CDR1 and CDR2: KGHSH and LQKENI.

V usage is TRBV6-1 and J usage is TRBJ1-3, with 7 nucleotides matching TRBD1. With 3 bases clipped from V and 3 bases from J, the junction kept 5 bases outside the gene matches. CDR3 length equals 15 residues. The V gene's germline CDR1 is MNHNS and CDR2 SASEGT. CDR3 coding DNA: TGTGCCAGCAGTGATAAGACAGGGTATGGAAACACCATATATTTT. Its translation: CASSDKTGYGNTIYF.

DNA of the CDR3: TGTGCCAGCAGCGACGACAATTTAGGTGAAGCTTTCTTT. This codes for CASSDDNLGEAFF. V usage is TRBV11-3 and J usage is TRBJ1-1; D gene ambiguous. The ends were cut back, 5 bases at V and 7 bases at J, with 14 bases in the middle. The CDR3 length is 13 residues. Looked up from germline, CDR1 is SGHNT and CDR2 is YENEEA. Full variable domain (missing parts from reference TRBV11-3 and TRBJ1-1): EAGVVQSPRYKIIEKKQPVAFWCNPISGHNTLYWYLQNLGQGPELLIRYENEEAVDDSQLPKDRFSAERLKGVDSTLKIQPAELGDSAVYLCASSDDNLGEAFFGQGTRLTVV.

The J gene is TRBJ1-1, the V gene TRBV14, with no clear D. CDR1 and CDR2 from the germline V gene are SGHDN and FVKESK. With 1 base removed from V and 1 base from J, the gap between germline ends came to 13 bases. The CDR3 has 16 amino acids. The CDR3 loop is CASSQAGWIGNTEAFF. CDR3 in DNA: TGTGCCAGCAGCCAAGCGGGTTGGATAGGGAACACTGAAGCTTTCTTT.

The chain links TRBV6-5 to TRBJ2-5; 11 nucleotides match TRBD1. The CDR3 runs to 15 residues. Germline trimming cut 6 bases from V and 1 base from J; bases unmatched to any gene: 4. Germline assignment: CDR1 MNHEY and CDR2 SVGAGI. CDR3 protein: CASRGQGAPQETQYF. In DNA form, the CDR3 reads TGTGCCAGCAGAGGACAGGGGGCCCCCCAAGAGACCCAGTACTTC.

The sample holds many counts of this clone. The chain uses TRBV7-8 and TRBJ2-1; 10 bases match TRBD1. This CDR3 is built from 18 residues. The trim removed 5 bases at V and 4 bases at J, leaving 14 bases unmatched. Per germline, CDR1 SGHVS and CDR2 FQNEAQ. Here the CDR3 reads CASSPPIRDRGSYNEQFF. CDR3 DNA sequence: TGTGCCAGCAGCCCCCCTATTCGGGACAGGGGATCGTACAATGAGCAGTTCTTC.

The V and J genes are TRBV5-6 and TRBJ1-2; TRBD1 aligns across 9 bases. V was clipped by 0 bases and J by 3 bases; unmatched bases: 6. This CDR3 has 16 amino acids. CDR1 and CDR2 (germline): SGHDT, YYEEEE. The CDR3 nucleotides are TGTGCCAGCAGCTTGGCCTGGACAGGGGAGGACTATGGCTACACCTTC. This translates into CASSLAWTGEDYGYTF. Using reference TRBV5-6 and TRBJ1-2 for the parts outside the CDR3, the full variable domain is DAGVTQSPTHLIKTRGQQVTLRCSPKSGHDTVSWYQQALGQGPQFIFQYYEEEERQRGNFPDRFSGHQFPNYSSELNVNALLLGDSALYLCASSLAWTGEDYGYTFGSGTRLTVV.

CDR3 sequence: CASSQNEDTEAFF. As DNA, the CDR3 is TGTGCCAGCAGCCAAAACGAGGACACTGAAGCTTTCTTT. This chain links TRBV3-1 (or the pseudogene TRBV3-2) with TRBJ1-1, with unresolved D. The ends were cut back, 2 bases at V and 3 bases at J, with 7 bases in the middle. CDR1 is LGHDT, CDR2 YNNKEL, per germline (reference sequence). The CDR3 is 13 amino acids.

This clone has just a few counts. CDR3 sequence (DNA): TGCGCCAGCAAAGACCGGGATCCTAACTATGGCTACACCTTC. It specifies CASKDRDPNYGYTF. The chain has TRBV5-1 and TRBJ1-2; D gene ambiguous. CDR1 and CDR2 from the germline V gene are SGHRS and YFSETQ. The germline V and J ends were trimmed by 6 bases and 0 bases, with 12 bases remaining between them. The CDR3 has 14 amino acids.

The chain uses TRBV5-1 and TRBJ1-3; no clear D. The CDR3 contains 12 residues. Germline V lookup: CDR1 SGHRS, CDR2 YFSETQ. V lost 1 base to trimming and J lost 4 bases, with 3 bases between them. CDR3: CASSLQGNTIYF. The CDR3 DNA sequence: TGCGCCAGCAGCTTGCAGGGAAACACCATATATTTT.

Concerning this clone: One end of the junction does not line up with germline, which may come from a read error. The chain has TRBV5-5 and TRBJ1-5; TRBD1 is a possible D gene (6 bases). Germline V gene lookup returns CDR1 SGHKS and CDR2 YYEKEE (reference sequence). This CDR3 is 18 amino acids long. Written as DNA, the CDR3 is TGTGCCAGCAGTTTGCAGGTGATAAGGGGGATTAGCAGTCAGCCCCAGCATTTT. Its translation is CASSLQVIRGISSQPQHF.

The chain recombines TRBV30 with TRBJ1-4, with TRBD1 matching 9 bases. Trimming took 3 bases from V and 7 from J; bases not matched to a gene: 9. The CDR3 contains 15 residues. CDR1 and CDR2 (germline): GTSNPN, SVGIG (reference sequence). The CDR3 DNA is TGTGCCTGGAGGGGACAGGGAGTTCGGGGTGAAAAACTGTTTTTT. Amino acids: CAWRGQGVRGEKLFF. Complete variable domain (other parts from reference TRBV30 and TRBJ1-4): SQTIHQWPATLVQPVGSPLSLECTVEGTSNPNLYWYRQAAGRGLQLLFYSVGIGQISSEVPQNLSASRPQDRQFILSSKKLLLSDSGFYLCAWRGQGVRGEKLFFGSGTQLSVL.

The J gene is TRBJ2-3, the V gene TRBV5-1; 11 nucleotides line up with TRBD2. Losses at the gene ends were 4 bases for V and 5 bases for J; bases not matched to a gene: 6. The CDR3 totals 15 residues. Germline assignment: CDR1 SGHRS and CDR2 YFSETQ. In DNA, the CDR3 is TGCGCCAGCAGCATCGGGACTAGCGGTCGAGATACGCAGTATTTT. Translating gives CASSIGTSGRDTQYF. The full variable domain, in which reference TRBV5-1 and TRBJ2-3 provide the parts outside the CDR3, is KAGVTQTPRYLIKTRGQQVTLSCSPISGHRSVSWYQQTPGQGLQFLFEYFSETQRNKGNFPGRFSGRQFSNSRSEMNVSTLELGDSALYLCASSIGTSGRDTQYFGPGTRLTVL.

The CDR3 sequence: CATSDSGTVSGEKLFF. The CDR3 region has the DNA TGTGCCACCAGTGATTCAGGGACAGTTTCGGGAGAAAAACTGTTTTTT. The chain employs TRBV24-1 and TRBJ1-4; 7 nucleotides agree with TRBD1. The CDR3 spans 16 residues. Germline CDR1 KGHDR, CDR2 SFDVKD. The J segment lost 8 bases and the V segment lost 2 bases, leaving 10 bases of the junction unmatched.

The CDR3 DNA reads as TGTGCCAGCAGCCTCACAGGGGAGGGCACAGATACGCAGTATTTT. Protein product: CASSLTGEGTDTQYF. This rearrangement joins TRBV5-4 to TRBJ2-3; tentatively, D is TRBD1 (7 bases). The CDR3 has 15 amino acids. Germline CDR1 and CDR2: SGHNT and YYREEE (reference sequence). V lost 4 bases, J lost 1 base, and 13 bases lay in between.

The V gene is TRBV7-8, the J gene TRBJ2-1; 7 nucleotides agree with TRBD1. V was pared by 1 base and J by 9 bases, with 9 bases of the junction left unmatched. This CDR3 spans 15 amino acids. CDR1 and CDR2 (germline): SGHVS, FQNEAQ. The DNA for the CDR3 is TGTGCCAGCAGCTTAGAGCATAGACAGGGATCTGAGCAGTTCTTC. Protein product: CASSLEHRQGSEQFF.

The chain uses TRBV6-5 and TRBJ1-2; D is undetermined. Trimming removed 6 bases from V and 0 bases from J, with 5 bases in between. The CDR3 covers 12 residues. Germline loops: CDR1 MNHEY, CDR2 SVGAGI. CDR3 DNA sequence: TGTGCCAGCAGCAGGACTAACTATGGCTACACCTTC. Translation: CASSRTNYGYTF.

This chain uses TRBV4-2 with TRBJ1-1; 10 bases map to TRBD1. This CDR3 is built from 18 residues. From germline, CDR1 is LGHNA and CDR2 YNFKEQ. Trimming took 0 bases from V and 0 from J; bases not matched to a gene: 7. CDR3 in DNA: TGTGCCAGCAGCCAAGAGAAGGACAGGGGGTCCATGAACACTGAAGCTTTCTTT. Residues: CASSQEKDRGSMNTEAFF.

This clone was observed a few times. This chain connects TRBV10-3 to TRBJ1-3, with 7 positions matching TRBD1. The CDR3 runs to 16 residues. Germline V gene lookup returns CDR1 ENHRY and CDR2 SYGVKD. The trim removed 5 bases at V and 2 bases at J, leaving 9 bases unmatched. CDR3 in amino acids: CAISKTGEYAGNTIYF. CDR3 DNA sequence: TGTGCCATCAGTAAAACAGGGGAGTATGCTGGAAACACCATATATTTT.

The chain joins TRBV7-3 to TRBJ2-5, with 7 bases that match TRBD2. Per germline, CDR1 SGHTA and CDR2 FQGTGA. This CDR3 region has 13 residues. Trimming cost V 5 bases and J 2 bases; bases outside gene matches: 2. The CDR3 region is CASSPGGQETQYF. In DNA form, the CDR3 reads TGTGCCAGCAGCCCCGGGGGGCAAGAGACCCAGTACTTC. Looking up the rest from reference TRBV7-3 and TRBJ2-5 gives the full variable domain: GAGVSQTPSNKVTEKGKYVELRCDPISGHTALYWYRQSLGQGPEFLIYFQGTGAADDSGLPNDRFFAVRPEGSVSTLKIQRTERGDSAVYLCASSPGGQETQYFGPGTRLLVL.

Notes on this clone: The junction differs from germline at one of its ends, possibly a read error. CDR3 sequence: CASSHNYRESPGSKCF. The CDR3 DNA follows: TGTGCCAGCAGCCATAACTACAGGGAGTCGCCGGGTAGTAAATGTTTT. This sequence joins TRBV4-2 and TRBJ1-4; possible D gene TRBD1, 6 bases. Germline CDR1 reads LGHNA; CDR2 reads YNFKEQ. The CDR3 is 16 amino acids.

V is TRBV11-3 and J is TRBJ2-5; 7 bases map to TRBD1. The V segment lost 1 base and the J segment 1 base; nucleotides outside the gene matches: 3. Looked up from germline, CDR1 is SGHNT and CDR2 is YENEEA. The CDR3 spans 15 residues. This CDR3 is CASSLGGQTQETQYF. CDR3 sequence (DNA): TGTGCCAGCAGCTTAGGGGGACAGACCCAAGAGACCCAGTACTTC. The variable domain in full, completed from reference TRBV11-3 and TRBJ2-5, reads EAGVVQSPRYKIIEKKQPVAFWCNPISGHNTLYWYLQNLGQGPELLIRYENEEAVDDSQLPKDRFSAERLKGVDSTLKIQPAELGDSAVYLCASSLGGQTQETQYFGPGTRLLVL.

In this sample, this clone turned up once. The chain is built from TRBV19 and TRBJ2-3, with D hard to call. Germline V lookup: CDR1 LNHDA, CDR2 SQIVND (reference sequence). The V end lost 5 bases, the J end lost 2 bases, and 14 bases lay between the germline ends. CDR3 length: 15 residues. CDR3 in DNA: TGTGCCAGTAGTCGACGCGGAGAAGTCACAGATACGCAGTATTTT. Translated, it gives CASSRRGEVTDTQYF. The complete variable domain, with remaining parts taken from reference TRBV19 and TRBJ2-3, reads DGGITQSPKYLFRKEGQNVTLSCEQNLNHDAMYWYRQDPGQGLRLIYYSQIVNDFQKGDIAEGYSVSREKKESFPLTVTSAQKNPTAFYLCASSRRGEVTDTQYFGPGTRLTVL.

This clone has only a few counts. This rearrangement joins TRBV3-1 (or the pseudogene TRBV3-2) to TRBJ1-1, with D unresolved. The CDR3 spans 16 residues. The germline V gene encodes CDR1 LGHDT and CDR2 YNNKEL (reference sequence). Trimming stripped 8 bases from V and 5 bases from J, with 24 bases between. CDR3 nucleotides: TGTGCCAGCTATCCTAGTGAGGGTCAGCGGGGAACTGAAGCTTTCTTT. This encodes CASYPSEGQRGTEAFF.

This rearrangement joins TRBV5-4 to TRBJ2-5; 12 bases agree with TRBD2. Per germline, CDR1 SGHNT and CDR2 YYREEE (reference sequence). The CDR3 consists of 15 residues. V lost 4 bases to trimming and J lost 5 bases; unmatched junction nucleotides: 6. CDR3 in DNA: TGTGCCAGCAGCCTACTAGCGGGGGGTAGTGAGACCCAGTACTTC. This gives the protein CASSLLAGGSETQYF.

J is TRBJ2-2 and V is TRBV27, with unresolved D. This CDR3 has 14 amino acids. V lost 5 bases to trimming and J lost 5 bases, with 12 bases between them. From germline, CDR1 is MNHEY and CDR2 SMNVEV (reference sequence). Written as DNA, the CDR3 is TGTGCCAGCAGTCCGTCGAGGAGAACCGGGGAGCTGTTTTTT. This codes for CASSPSRRTGELFF.

This clone appeared a few times. The chain carries TRBV25-1 and TRBJ1-2, with TRBD1 as a possible D gene (5 bases). Germline lookup yields CDR1 MGHDK and CDR2 SYGVNS. CDR3 length: 12 amino acids. V dropped 3 bases and J dropped 6 bases, with 8 bases sitting between them. The CDR3 DNA reads TGTGCCAGCAGTGACATCAGGGATGGCTACACCTTC. Its protein is CASSDIRDGYTF.

This chain uses TRBV18 with TRBJ2-4; 10 bases are a match to TRBD2. Germline V lookup: CDR1 KGHSH, CDR2 LQKENI. The junction had 8 bases not matched to a gene; V was cut back by 3 bases and J by 9 bases. This CDR3 region has 15 residues. The CDR3 bases are TGTGCCAGCTCACCCGAAGCGGGGGGGCGTGTCATTCAGTACTTC. Translation: CASSPEAGGRVIQYF.

CDR3 nucleotides: TGCGCCAGCAGCTCCAGGGGGCTTGGGAACACCGGGGAGCTGTTTTTT. It specifies CASSSRGLGNTGELFF. The chain carries TRBV5-1 and TRBJ2-2, with 8 bases aligning to TRBD1. Germline lookup yields CDR1 SGHRS and CDR2 YFSETQ. V gave up 3 bases and J gave up 1 base; unmatched junction bases: 5. The CDR3 contains 16 residues.